This T cell receptor (beta chain) is from a study of blood T cell repertoires in COVID-19. Whole-study context: Samples came from the United States, Italy and Spain, spanning acute and convalescent COVID-19. PBMCs, B-cell-depleted T cells, or T cells were the source of the cDNA or gDNA that made up the material.

In the original workflow: Nucleated cell number was recorded as an estimate derived from reference gene primer amplification. TCRdb's table, derived via immunoSEQ multiplex PCR, lists solely in-frame clones and lacks some. V and J calls and clone size are those listed in that table; D and trimming were worked out from the DNA. The sample lists 85,000 to 130,000 clones, roughly 80% seen once, with more than 13% in the top ten. Germline loops: CDR1 LGHDT, CDR2 YNNKEL (reference sequence). Deletions cut 3 bases from V and 5 bases from J, with 8 bases between. The length of the CDR3 is 13 residues. The sequence was obtained from a woman aged 55-70 years with acute or convalescent COVID-19. Sequencing used peripheral blood. The chain combines TRBV3-1 (or the pseudogene TRBV3-2) with TRBJ2-1, with unresolved D. CDR3 DNA: TGTGCCAGCAGCCACCGAGGTCACAATGAGCAGTTCTTC. The encoded protein is CASSHRGHNEQFF.